This TCR beta chain was profiled in a study of glioma-infiltrating T cells. Germline lookup yields CDR1 LGHDT and CDR2 YNNKEL (reference sequence). V lost 2 bases, J lost 1 base, and 3 bases stayed unmatched. This CDR3 contains 16 residues. This clonotype was picked up many times. Amplification of TCR alpha and beta CDR3 regions from RNA used iRepertoire nested multiplex PCR. TCRdb re-called the multiplex PCR reads with MiXCR, one entry per CDR3 protein. The table includes over 100,000 distinct CDR3 sequences, less than 30% detected once. The sequenced material came from glioma tissue, nonneoplastic brain tissue, or PBMCs (not recorded which). V is TRBV3-1 and J is TRBJ2-3, with 10 positions matching TRBD2. The TCR was taken from a human donor with low-grade glioma or glioblastoma, undergoing nonglioma brain surgery, or in good health (not recorded which). The CDR3, as DNA: TGTGCCAGCAGCCAACAGCTAGCGGGGGGCACAGATACGCAGTATTTT. It specifies CASSQQLAGGTDTQYF.